One and the same sample provided the 26 T cell receptor beta chains below, sequenced in a study of shared clonotypes between healthy human individuals. Profiling relied on immunoSEQ multiplex PCR, and the TCRdb table lists in-frame clones only, not all of them. Here the sample spans tens of thousands of clones, about 63% being singletons. The sample was memory CD8+ T cells sorted from blood. As for subset: CD45RO+ cells pooled with CCR7-negative TemRA cells. The receptors come from a man aged 30-40 years in good health.

This chain uses TRBV10-1 with TRBJ2-1; tentative D call: TRBD2 (5 bases). The V end lost 3 bases, the J end lost 4 bases, and 13 bases lay between the germline ends. CDR1 and CDR2 (germline): WNHNN, SYGVQD (reference sequence). This CDR3 is built from 15 residues. CDR3 sequence: CASSDGPAEYNEQFF. CDR3 DNA: TGCGCCAGCAGTGACGGGCCAGCGGAATACAATGAGCAGTTCTTC.

The V gene is TRBV25-1, the J gene TRBJ2-4; D may match TRBD1 or TRBD2 (5 bases each). There are 14 residues in the CDR3. Germline-derived CDR1 and CDR2 are MGHDK and SYGVNS. The V gene lost 1 base and the J gene lost 5 bases, with 9 bases spanning the gap. The CDR3 DNA reads TGTGCCAGCAGTGAATCAGAGGGACAAAACATTCAGTACTTC. Its protein product is CASSESEGQNIQYF.

The rearrangement uses TRBV5-1 and TRBJ2-5, with TRBD2 identical over 8 bases. Trimming at V came to 4 bases and at J to 5 bases, leaving 13 bases not matched to a gene. The CDR3 is 16 amino acids. The germline gives CDR1 SGHRS, CDR2 YFSETQ. The CDR3 region has the DNA TGCGCCAGCAGCGAAGGGGGACTAGATGGATTCGAGACCCAGTACTTC. Its protein product is CASSEGGLDGFETQYF.

V gene TRBV19 combines with J gene TRBJ1-1, with D possibly matching TRBD1 (5 bases). Trimming stripped 5 bases from V and 5 bases from J, with 24 bases between. The CDR3 length is 17 residues. The germline V gene has CDR1 LNHDA and CDR2 SQIVND (reference sequence). The CDR3 reads CASSFLGGTVTWTEAFF. CDR3 sequence (DNA): TGTGCCAGTAGTTTCCTGGGGGGTACGGTAACTTGGACTGAAGCTTTCTTT.

As to this clone: Other DNA sequences from this sample encode an identical CDR3 as well. The gene calls are TRBV6-1 and TRBJ2-7; 9 positions match TRBD2. The CDR3 totals 14 residues. Trimming removed 4 bases from V and 0 bases from J; junction bases left unmatched: 1. Germline V gene lookup returns CDR1 MNHNS and CDR2 SASEGT. This chain's CDR3 is CASSVSGSSYEQYF. The CDR3 nucleotides read TGTGCCAGCAGTGTTAGCGGGAGCTCCTACGAGCAGTACTTC.

This clone was detected ten times or more. The chain employs TRBV27 and TRBJ2-2; 7 bases align to TRBD2. Trimming took 1 base from V and 2 from J; bases not matched to a gene: 4. The germline gives CDR1 MNHEY, CDR2 SMNVEV (reference sequence). The CDR3 has 16 residues. The CDR3 DNA follows: TGTGCCAGCAGTTTATTTTCGGGAGGAAACACCGGGGAGCTGTTTTTT. Its translation: CASSLFSGGNTGELFF.

This clone was detected many times. This chain joins TRBV5-1 and TRBJ1-5, with TRBD1 as a possible D gene (5 bases). The germline CDR1 and CDR2 sequences are SGHRS and YFSETQ. This CDR3 has 15 residues. Deletions cut 5 bases from V and 0 bases from J, with 12 bases between. CDR3 bases: TGCGCCAGCAGACCGCGGGACGTTAGCAATCAGCCCCAGCATTTT. Translated: CASRPRDVSNQPQHF.

This rearrangement joins TRBV6-5 to TRBJ2-5; D is undetermined. Looked up from germline, CDR1 is MNHEY and CDR2 is SVGAGI. The V gene lost 4 bases and the J gene lost 7 bases, with 16 bases spanning the gap. The CDR3 extends over 14 amino acids. The DNA for the CDR3 is TGTGCCAGCAGTTCACTGATTGGGATAGGGACCCAGTACTTC. Amino acids: CASSSLIGIGTQYF.

This clone was seen a handful of times. CDR3 in amino acids: CASSARTSGWTNTGELFF. The CDR3, as DNA: TGTGCCAGCAGCGCTCGGACTAGCGGGTGGACAAACACCGGGGAGCTGTTTTTT. The V and J genes are TRBV7-9 and TRBJ2-2; 11 positions agree with TRBD2. V lost 5 bases and J lost 2; bases outside the gene matches: 10. The CDR3 extends over 18 amino acids. Germline V CDR1 and CDR2: SEHNR, FQNEAQ (reference sequence).

The chain employs TRBV15 and TRBJ2-1; 11 nucleotides agree with TRBD2. CDR3 length: 18 residues. Germline trimming cut 0 bases from V and 4 bases from J; bases unmatched to any gene: 8. CDR1 and CDR2 (germline): LNHNV, YYDKDF (reference sequence). CDR3 region: CATSREGIAGGPYNEQFF. Written as DNA, the CDR3 is TGTGCCACCAGCAGAGAGGGTATAGCGGGAGGGCCTTACAATGAGCAGTTCTTC.

The V and J genes are TRBV11-2 and TRBJ2-7; unclear D gene. Germline V CDR1 and CDR2: SGHAT, FQNNGV. The CDR3 length is 16 residues. V gave up 3 bases and J gave up 2 bases, with 17 bases separating them. The CDR3: CASSFQTVTLTYEQYF. The CDR3 DNA reads TGTGCCAGCAGCTTTCAAACAGTTACTTTAACCTACGAGCAGTACTTC.

The rearrangement links TRBV18 to TRBJ2-1; 9 bases are a match to TRBD2. Germline trimming cut 2 bases from V and 9 bases from J; bases unmatched to any gene: 8. The CDR3 extends over 15 amino acids. The germline V gene has CDR1 KGHSH and CDR2 LQKENI. CDR3 nucleotide sequence: TGTGCCAGCTCACCAGAATTAGCGGGAGACGCTGAGCAGTTCTTC. Translation: CASSPELAGDAEQFF.

This CDR3 reads CASSLWGRGETQYF. In DNA form, the CDR3 reads TGTGCCAGCAGCTTATGGGGGAGAGGGGAGACCCAGTACTTC. This rearrangement joins TRBV7-9 to TRBJ2-5; D tentatively reads TRBD1 or TRBD2 (5 bases each). The CDR3 sequence is 14 residues long. CDR1 and CDR2 from the germline V gene are SEHNR and FQNEAQ (reference sequence). Trimming took off 2 bases at V and 5 bases at J, with 12 bases between the two ends.

This chain joins TRBV15 and TRBJ2-5; 10 bases line up with TRBD2. V was pared by 1 base and J by 4 bases, with 9 bases of the junction left unmatched. CDR1 is LNHNV and CDR2 is YYDKDF in the germline V gene (reference sequence). The CDR3 totals 17 residues. The CDR3 nucleotides read TGTGCCACCAGCAGAGGGGTGTCTAGCGGGAGTAGAGAGACCCAGTACTTC. It codes for CATSRGVSSGSRETQYF.

This chain links TRBV13 with TRBJ2-7, with 10 bases lining up with TRBD1. Unmatched junction bases numbered 15, after V lost 3 bases and J lost 1 base. Germline V gene lookup returns CDR1 PRHDT and CDR2 FYEKMQ (reference sequence). CDR3 length: 19 amino acids. CDR3 region: CASSFPGTGVNRLSYEQYF. In DNA form, the CDR3 reads TGTGCCAGCAGCTTCCCCGGGACAGGGGTAAATAGGTTGTCCTACGAGCAGTACTTC.

The chain uses TRBV4-3 and TRBJ2-3, with 11 nucleotides matching TRBD2. The V gene end was trimmed by 5 bases and the J gene end by 6 bases; junction bases not matched to a gene: 13. The CDR3 is made up of 17 amino acids. Germline V gene data show CDR1 as LGHNA and CDR2 as YSLEER. In DNA, the CDR3 is TGCGCCAGCAGCGTTACTAGCGGGGGACTTACATCGGATACGCAGTATTTT. Its translation: CASSVTSGGLTSDTQYF.

This chain connects TRBV25-1 to TRBJ1-1; 8 nucleotides agree with TRBD1. In germline, CDR1 is MGHDK, CDR2 SYGVNS. V was clipped by 3 bases and J by 4 bases; unmatched bases: 4. This CDR3 is built from 14 residues. The CDR3: CASSDPQGGTEAFF. CDR3 DNA sequence: TGTGCCAGCAGTGACCCACAGGGGGGCACTGAAGCTTTCTTT.

For this clone: This CDR3 is also generated by other DNA sequences in the sample. The chain couples TRBV6-6 to TRBJ1-1; D is unclear. Germline V gives CDR1 MNHNY, CDR2 SVGAGI (reference sequence). Trimming removed 0 bases from V and 5 bases from J, with 4 bases in between. This CDR3 contains 12 residues. CDR3 residues: CASSYSQTEAFF. In DNA, the CDR3 is TGTGCCAGCAGTTACTCCCAGACTGAAGCTTTCTTT.

This clone came up a few times. The V and J genes are TRBV19 and TRBJ2-1; possibly TRBD2 for D (6 bases). Germline CDR1 reads LNHDA; CDR2 reads SQIVND (reference sequence). V dropped 3 bases and J dropped 2 bases, with 11 bases sitting between them. The CDR3 has 15 amino acids. CDR3 amino acids: CASSIGGGPYNEQFF. DNA for the CDR3: TGTGCCAGTAGTATCGGGGGAGGTCCCTACAATGAGCAGTTCTTC.

The rearrangement joins TRBV11-3 to TRBJ2-1, with a weak D call TRBD2 (6 bases). V was trimmed by 5 bases and J by 5 bases, leaving 10 bases between them. Germline-derived CDR1 and CDR2 are SGHNT and YENEEA. The CDR3 length is 13 residues. CDR3 coding DNA: TGTGCCAGCAGCCTTACTAGCAACAATGAGCAGTTCTTC. It codes for CASSLTSNNEQFF.

There are a few counts of this clone. The V call is TRBV4-1, the J call TRBJ2-7; no clear D. Trimming pared 1 base from V and 0 bases from J, leaving 10 bases between. Germline V gives CDR1 MGHRA, CDR2 YSYEKL. The CDR3 runs to 15 residues. The CDR3 reads CASSQGAGSSYEQYF. CDR3 DNA: TGCGCCAGCAGCCAAGGAGCCGGTAGCTCCTACGAGCAGTACTTC.

This sequence joins TRBV27 and TRBJ2-1; D uncertain. The CDR3 length is 11 residues. V was shortened by 7 bases and J by 7 bases, with 8 bases between the two germline ends. Germline CDR1 is MNHEY and CDR2 is SMNVEV (reference sequence). The CDR3 coding sequence is TGTGCCAGCACCGCCCGGAATGAGCAGTTCTTC. Protein: CASTARNEQFF.

The chain has TRBV7-8 and TRBJ2-7, with 11 bases identical to TRBD1. The J segment lost 4 bases and the V segment lost 4 bases, leaving 6 bases of the junction unmatched. The CDR3 contains 15 residues. Germline CDR1 SGHVS, CDR2 FQNEAQ. CDR3 nucleotide sequence: TGTGCCAGCAGCTCGAGGACAGGGGGCATTTACGAGCAGTACTTC. This encodes CASSSRTGGIYEQYF. Complete variable domain (other parts from reference TRBV7-8 and TRBJ2-7): GAGVSQSPRYKVAKRGQDVALRCDPISGHVSLFWYQQALGQGPEFLTYFQNEAQLDKSGLPSDRFFAERPEGSVSTLKIQRTQQEDSAVYLCASSSRTGGIYEQYFGPGTRLTVT.

Written as DNA, the CDR3 is TGTGCCAGTAGTTTTGGTTTAGAGCAGTTCTTC. As protein: CASSFGLEQFF. This chain connects TRBV19 to TRBJ2-1; D is undetermined. Per germline, CDR1 LNHDA and CDR2 SQIVND (reference sequence). The V end was cut by 5 bases, the J end by 10 bases, with 9 bases between. This CDR3 contains 11 residues.

There are a few counts of this clone. This chain uses TRBV5-5 with TRBJ2-7, with 8 bases aligning to TRBD2. This CDR3 is built from 14 residues. Looked up from germline, CDR1 is SGHKS and CDR2 is YYEKEE (reference sequence). With V trimmed by 4 bases and J by 0 bases, 3 bases remained unmatched. CDR3 DNA: TGTGCCAGCAGCCCCACTAGCGGCTCCTACGAGCAGTACTTC. Translated: CASSPTSGSYEQYF.

The genes are TRBV5-5 and TRBJ1-3; D call uncertain. This CDR3 region has 14 residues. V was clipped by 6 bases and J by 2 bases, with 12 bases between them. Germline V gene sequence: CDR1 SGHKS, CDR2 YYEKEE (reference sequence). The CDR3 region is CASNIRNTGNTIYF. Written as DNA, the CDR3 is TGTGCCAGCAACATCCGGAATACTGGAAACACCATATATTTT.